This T cell receptor (beta chain) was profiled in a study of cytomegalovirus exposure and HLA in healthy donors. The CDR3 has 15 amino acids. Per the germline V gene, CDR1 is SGHVS and CDR2 is FNYEAQ. V lost 1 base and J 1 base, leaving 10 bases between the germline ends. About this clone itself: Antigen unknown.

TCRdb's table, derived via immunoSEQ multiplex PCR, lists solely in-frame clones and lacks some. The sample lists about 140,000 clones, roughly 88% seen once, with approximately 8% in the top ten. Study-level results: The finding came from a later analysis; first-cohort TCR clusters tended to co-occur in the roughly 110 validation repertoires. Reports credit the classifier with highly specific, highly sensitive diagnosis of cytomegalovirus status. There were a few CMV-associated chains whose specificity for CMV antigens was confirmed in vitro.

The chain joins TRBV7-6 to TRBJ1-1; TRBD1 might be the D (6 bases). This clonotype originated in a woman under 30 in good health and CMV-seropositive. Sequences were obtained from PBMCs. CDR3 loop: CASSLDGTPNTEAFF. CDR3 nucleotides: TGTGCCAGCAGCTTAGACGGGACACCGAACACTGAAGCTTTCTTT.